What follows are 2 T cell receptor beta chains derived from one specimen sequenced in a study of Ad26.COV2.S vaccination and SARS-CoV-2 variants. Treatment noted: around 19 received Ad26.COV2.S at low or high dose, single or two shots; 5 received placebo; per-sample allocation not given. All samples were drawn on day 63, counting from the first vaccine or placebo injection. Profiling relied on immunoSEQ multiplex PCR, and the TCRdb table lists in-frame clones only, not all of them. The sample contains 400,000 to 500,000 clones, roughly 90% of which appear only once. Specimen: peripheral blood, collected in a trial of Ad26.COV2.S vaccine versus placebo. The receptor set was obtained from a person between 18 and 65 years old who received the Ad26.COV2.S COVID-19 vaccine or a placebo.

The rearrangement uses TRBV28 and TRBJ2-4, with D possibly matching TRBD2 (7 bases). In germline, CDR1 is MDHEN, CDR2 SYDVKM. CDR3 length equals 16 residues. V was shortened by 6 bases and J by 8 bases, with 23 bases between the two germline ends. The CDR3 loop is CASSPPPGGPRDIQYF. CDR3 DNA sequence: TGTGCCAGCAGCCCGCCCCCGGGGGGCCCAAGGGACATTCAGTACTTC.

This clone appeared a few times. V and J are TRBV7-3 and TRBJ2-3; TRBD1 matches 7 bases. Germline assignment: CDR1 SGHTA and CDR2 FQGTGA. CDR3 length: 14 amino acids. Unmatched junction bases numbered 1, after V lost 2 bases and J lost 2 bases. In DNA form, the CDR3 reads TGTGCCAGCAGCTTAGGGACAGCCACAGATACGCAGTATTTT. Its protein product is CASSLGTATDTQYF.